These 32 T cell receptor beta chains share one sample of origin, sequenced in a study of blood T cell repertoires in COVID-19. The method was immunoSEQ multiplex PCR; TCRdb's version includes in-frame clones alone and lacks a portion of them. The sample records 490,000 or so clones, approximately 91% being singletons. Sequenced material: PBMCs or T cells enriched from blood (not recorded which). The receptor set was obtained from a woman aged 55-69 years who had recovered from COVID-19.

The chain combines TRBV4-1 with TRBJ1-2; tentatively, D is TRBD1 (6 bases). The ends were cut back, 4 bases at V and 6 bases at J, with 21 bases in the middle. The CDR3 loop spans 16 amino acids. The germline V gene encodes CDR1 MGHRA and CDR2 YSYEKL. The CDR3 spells CASSLEQGLLVHGYTF. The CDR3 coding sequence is TGCGCCAGCAGCCTAGAACAGGGTCTATTGGTACATGGCTACACCTTC.

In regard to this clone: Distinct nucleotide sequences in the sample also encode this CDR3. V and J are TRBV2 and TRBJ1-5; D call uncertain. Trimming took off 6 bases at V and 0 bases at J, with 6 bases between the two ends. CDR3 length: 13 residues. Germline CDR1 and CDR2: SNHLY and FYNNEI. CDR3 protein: CASSVDSNQPQHF. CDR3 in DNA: TGTGCCAGCAGCGTAGATAGCAATCAGCCCCAGCATTTT.

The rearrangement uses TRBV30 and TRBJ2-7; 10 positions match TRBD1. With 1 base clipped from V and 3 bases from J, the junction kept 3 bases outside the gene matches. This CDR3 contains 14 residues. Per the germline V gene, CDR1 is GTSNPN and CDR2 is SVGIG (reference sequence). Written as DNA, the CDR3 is TGTGCCTGGAGTGCGGGACAGGGGAACTACGAGCAGTACTTC. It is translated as CAWSAGQGNYEQYF.

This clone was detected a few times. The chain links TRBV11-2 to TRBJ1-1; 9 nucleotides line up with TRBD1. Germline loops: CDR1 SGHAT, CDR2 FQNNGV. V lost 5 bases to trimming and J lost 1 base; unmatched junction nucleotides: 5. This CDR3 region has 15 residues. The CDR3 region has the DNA TGTGCCAGCAGCACCAACAGGGGGCAGAACACTGAAGCTTTCTTT. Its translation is CASSTNRGQNTEAFF.

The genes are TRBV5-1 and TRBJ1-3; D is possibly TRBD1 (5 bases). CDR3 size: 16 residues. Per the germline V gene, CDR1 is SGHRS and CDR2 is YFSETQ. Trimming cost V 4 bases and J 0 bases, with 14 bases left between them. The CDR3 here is CASSQHGGLSGNTIYF. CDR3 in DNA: TGCGCCAGCAGCCAACACGGGGGTCTCTCTGGAAACACCATATATTTT.

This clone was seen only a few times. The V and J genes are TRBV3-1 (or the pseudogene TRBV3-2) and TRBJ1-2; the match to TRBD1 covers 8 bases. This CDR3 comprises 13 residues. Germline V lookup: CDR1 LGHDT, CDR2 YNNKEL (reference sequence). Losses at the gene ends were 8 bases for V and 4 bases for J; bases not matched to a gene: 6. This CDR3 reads CASATTGGYGYTF. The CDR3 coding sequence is TGTGCCAGCGCAACAACAGGGGGCTATGGCTACACCTTC.

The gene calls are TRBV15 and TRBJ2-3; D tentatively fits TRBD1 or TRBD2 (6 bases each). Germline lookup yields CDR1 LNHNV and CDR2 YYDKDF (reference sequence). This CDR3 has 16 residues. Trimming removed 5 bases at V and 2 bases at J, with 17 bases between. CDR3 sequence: CATSGGLGTITDTQYF. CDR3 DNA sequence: TGTGCCACCAGCGGAGGGCTCGGGACAATCACAGATACGCAGTATTTT. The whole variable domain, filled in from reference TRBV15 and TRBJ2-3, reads DAMVIQNPRYQVTQFGKPVTLSCSQTLNHNVMYWYQQKSSQAPKLLFHYYDKDFNNEADTPDNFQSRRPNTSFCFLDIRSPGLGDTAMYLCATSGGLGTITDTQYFGPGTRLTVL.

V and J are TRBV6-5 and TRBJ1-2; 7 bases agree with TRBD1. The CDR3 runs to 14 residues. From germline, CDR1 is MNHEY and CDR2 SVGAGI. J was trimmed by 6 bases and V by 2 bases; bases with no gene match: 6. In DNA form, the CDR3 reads TGTGCCAGCAGTTACAGGGGGCTTAAGGATGGCTACACCTTC. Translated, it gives CASSYRGLKDGYTF.

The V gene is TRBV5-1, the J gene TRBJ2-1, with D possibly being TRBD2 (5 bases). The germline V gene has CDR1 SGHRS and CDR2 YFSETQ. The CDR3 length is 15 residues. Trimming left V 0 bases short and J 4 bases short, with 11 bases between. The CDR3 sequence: CASSLAPGEYNEQFF. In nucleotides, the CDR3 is TGCGCCAGCAGCTTGGCCCCCGGGGAGTACAATGAGCAGTTCTTC.

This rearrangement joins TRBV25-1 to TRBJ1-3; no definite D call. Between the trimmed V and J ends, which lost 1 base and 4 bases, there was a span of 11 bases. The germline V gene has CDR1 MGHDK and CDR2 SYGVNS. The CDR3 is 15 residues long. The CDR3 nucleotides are TGTGCCAGCAGTGAATTCGGGGTCGTCGGAAACACCATATATTTT. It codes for CASSEFGVVGNTIYF.

CDR3 sequence: CSAEGRTEAFF. The CDR3 coding sequence is TGCAGTGCTGAGGGTCGGACTGAAGCTTTCTTT. The V and J genes are TRBV20-1 and TRBJ1-1; no reliable D call. The V end lost 5 bases, the J end lost 5 bases, and 9 bases lay between the germline ends. Per germline, CDR1 DFQATT and CDR2 SNEGSKA (reference sequence). The CDR3 runs 11 residues.

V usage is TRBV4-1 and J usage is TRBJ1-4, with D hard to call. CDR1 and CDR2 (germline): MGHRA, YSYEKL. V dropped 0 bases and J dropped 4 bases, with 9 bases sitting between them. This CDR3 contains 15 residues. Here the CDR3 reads CASSQDKPGNEKLFF. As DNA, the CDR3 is TGCGCCAGCAGCCAAGATAAACCGGGTAATGAAAAACTGTTTTTT.

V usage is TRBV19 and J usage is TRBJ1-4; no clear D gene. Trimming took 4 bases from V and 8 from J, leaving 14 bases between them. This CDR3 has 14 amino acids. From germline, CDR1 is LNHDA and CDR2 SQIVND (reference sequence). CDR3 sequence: CASSNSRPREKLFF. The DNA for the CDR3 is TGTGCCAGTAGTAACTCTAGACCGAGGGAAAAACTGTTTTTT.

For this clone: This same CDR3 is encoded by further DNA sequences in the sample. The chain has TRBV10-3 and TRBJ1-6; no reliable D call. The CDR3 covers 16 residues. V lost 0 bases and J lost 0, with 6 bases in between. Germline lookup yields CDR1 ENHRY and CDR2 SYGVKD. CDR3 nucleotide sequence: TGTGCCATCAGTGAGTCGAGGGCCTCCTATAATTCACCCCTCCACTTT. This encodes CAISESRASYNSPLHF.

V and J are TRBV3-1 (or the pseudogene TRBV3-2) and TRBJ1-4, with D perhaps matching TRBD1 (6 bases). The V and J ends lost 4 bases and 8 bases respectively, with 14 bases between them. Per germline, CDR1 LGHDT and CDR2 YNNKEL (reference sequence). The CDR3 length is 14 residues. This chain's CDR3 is CASSPDRRNEKLFF. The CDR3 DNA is TGTGCCAGCAGCCCTGACAGGAGGAACGAAAAACTGTTTTTT.

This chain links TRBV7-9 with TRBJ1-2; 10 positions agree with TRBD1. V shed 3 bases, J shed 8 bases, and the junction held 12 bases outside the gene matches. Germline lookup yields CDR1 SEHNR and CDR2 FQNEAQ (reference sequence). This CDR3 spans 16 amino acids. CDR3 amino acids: CASSLGVDRGKEGYTF. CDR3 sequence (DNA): TGTGCCAGCAGCTTGGGGGTGGACAGGGGGAAGGAAGGCTACACCTTC. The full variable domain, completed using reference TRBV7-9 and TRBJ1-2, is DTGVSQNPRHKITKRGQNVTFRCDPISEHNRLYWYRQTLGQGPEFLTYFQNEAQLEKSRLLSDRFSAERPKGSFSTLEIQRTEQGDSAMYLCASSLGVDRGKEGYTFGSGTRLTVV.

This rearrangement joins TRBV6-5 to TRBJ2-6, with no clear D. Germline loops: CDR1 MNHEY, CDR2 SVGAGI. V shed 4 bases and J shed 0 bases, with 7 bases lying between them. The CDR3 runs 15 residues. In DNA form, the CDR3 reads TGTGCCAGCAGTTTGGCTTACTCTGGGGCCAACGTCCTGACTTTC. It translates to CASSLAYSGANVLTF.

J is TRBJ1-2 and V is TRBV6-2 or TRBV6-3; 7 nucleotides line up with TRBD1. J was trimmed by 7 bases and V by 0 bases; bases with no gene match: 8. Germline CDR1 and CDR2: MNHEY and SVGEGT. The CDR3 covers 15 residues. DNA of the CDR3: TGTGCCAGCAGTTACTCCAACACAGGGGCTCGTGGCTACACCTTC. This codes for CASSYSNTGARGYTF.

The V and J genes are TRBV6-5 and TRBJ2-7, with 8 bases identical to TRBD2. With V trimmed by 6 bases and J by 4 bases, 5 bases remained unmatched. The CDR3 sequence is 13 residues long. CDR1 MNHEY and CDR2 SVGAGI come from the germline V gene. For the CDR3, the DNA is TGTGCCAGCAGCCCCGGGGGGGGGTACGAGCAGTACGTC. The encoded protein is CASSPGGGYEQYV.

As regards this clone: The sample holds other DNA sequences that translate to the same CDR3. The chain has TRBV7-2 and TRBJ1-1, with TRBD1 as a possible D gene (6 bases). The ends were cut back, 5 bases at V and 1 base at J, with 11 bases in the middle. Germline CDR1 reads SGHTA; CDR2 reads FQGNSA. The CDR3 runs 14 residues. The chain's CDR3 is CASSPFRGNTEAFF. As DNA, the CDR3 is TGTGCCAGCAGCCCATTCAGGGGGAACACTGAAGCTTTCTTT.

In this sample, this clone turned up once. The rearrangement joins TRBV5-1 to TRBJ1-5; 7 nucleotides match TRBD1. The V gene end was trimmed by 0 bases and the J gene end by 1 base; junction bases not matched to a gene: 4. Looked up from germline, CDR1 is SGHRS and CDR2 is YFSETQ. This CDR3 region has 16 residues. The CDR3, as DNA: TGCGCCAGCAGCTTGGGGACAGGTAGGAGCAATCAGCCCCAGCATTTT. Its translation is CASSLGTGRSNQPQHF.

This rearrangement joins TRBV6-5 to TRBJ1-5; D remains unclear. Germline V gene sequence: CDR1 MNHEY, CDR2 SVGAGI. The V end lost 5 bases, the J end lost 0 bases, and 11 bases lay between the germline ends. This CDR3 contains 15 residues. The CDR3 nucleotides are TGTGCCAGCAGTAGGACGGACTTTAGCAATCAGCCCCAGCATTTT. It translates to CASSRTDFSNQPQHF.

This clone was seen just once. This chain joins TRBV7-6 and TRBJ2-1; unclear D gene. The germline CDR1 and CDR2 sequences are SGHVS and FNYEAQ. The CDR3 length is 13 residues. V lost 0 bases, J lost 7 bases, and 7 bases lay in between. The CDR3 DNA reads TGTGCCAGCAGCTTAGCTTCGGTTAATGAGCAGTTCTTC. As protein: CASSLASVNEQFF.

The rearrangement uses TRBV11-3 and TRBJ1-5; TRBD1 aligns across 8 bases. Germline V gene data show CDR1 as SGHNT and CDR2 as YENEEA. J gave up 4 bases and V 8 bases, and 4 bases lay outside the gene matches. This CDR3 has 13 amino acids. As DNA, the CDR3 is TGTGCCAGCTCGACAGGGGTTAATCAGCCCCAGCATTTT. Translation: CASSTGVNQPQHF.

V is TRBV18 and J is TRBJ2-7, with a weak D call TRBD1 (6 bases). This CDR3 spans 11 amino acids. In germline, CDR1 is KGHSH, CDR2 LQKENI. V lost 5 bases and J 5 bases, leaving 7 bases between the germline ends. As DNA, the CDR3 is TGTGCCAGCTCAAACAGGGACGAGCAGTACTTC. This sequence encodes CASSNRDEQYF.

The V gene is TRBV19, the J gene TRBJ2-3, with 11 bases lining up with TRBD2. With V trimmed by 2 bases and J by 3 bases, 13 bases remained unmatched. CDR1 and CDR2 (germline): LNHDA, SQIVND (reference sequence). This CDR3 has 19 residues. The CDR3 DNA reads TGTGCCAGTAGTATACCCTTAGCGGGGGGGCTAAGGGCGACAGATACGCAGTATTTT. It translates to CASSIPLAGGLRATDTQYF.

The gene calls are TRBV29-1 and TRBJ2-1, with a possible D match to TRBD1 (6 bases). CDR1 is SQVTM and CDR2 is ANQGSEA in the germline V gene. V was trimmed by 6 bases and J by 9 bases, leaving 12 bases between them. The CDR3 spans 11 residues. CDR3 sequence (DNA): TGCAGCGTCCACAGGGACCTTGAGCAGTTCTTC. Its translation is CSVHRDLEQFF.

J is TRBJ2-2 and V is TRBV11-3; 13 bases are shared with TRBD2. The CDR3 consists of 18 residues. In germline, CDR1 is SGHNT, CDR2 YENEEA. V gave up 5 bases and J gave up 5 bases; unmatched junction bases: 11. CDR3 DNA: TGTGCCAGCAGCCGACGACTAGCGGGGGGCACGAGGACCGGGGAGCTGTTTTTT. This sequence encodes CASSRRLAGGTRTGELFF.

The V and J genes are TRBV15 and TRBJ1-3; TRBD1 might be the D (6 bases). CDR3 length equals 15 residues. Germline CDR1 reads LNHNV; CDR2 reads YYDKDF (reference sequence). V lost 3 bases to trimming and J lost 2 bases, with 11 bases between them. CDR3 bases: TGTGCCACCAGCAGGTCGGGGGGCCCTGGAAACACCATATATTTT. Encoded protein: CATSRSGGPGNTIYF.

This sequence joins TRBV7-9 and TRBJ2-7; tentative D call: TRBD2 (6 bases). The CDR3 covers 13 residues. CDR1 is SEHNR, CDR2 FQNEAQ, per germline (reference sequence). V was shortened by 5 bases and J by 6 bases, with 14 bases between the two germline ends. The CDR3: CASSPRGTAEQYF. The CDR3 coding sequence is TGTGCCAGCAGCCCCCGGGGGACTGCCGAGCAGTACTTC.

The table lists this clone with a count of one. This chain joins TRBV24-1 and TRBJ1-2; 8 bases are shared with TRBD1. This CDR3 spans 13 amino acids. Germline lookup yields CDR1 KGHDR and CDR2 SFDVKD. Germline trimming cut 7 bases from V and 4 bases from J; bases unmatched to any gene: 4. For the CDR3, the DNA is TGTGCCACCAGAGGACAGGGTGGCTATGGCTACACCTTC. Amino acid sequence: CATRGQGGYGYTF.

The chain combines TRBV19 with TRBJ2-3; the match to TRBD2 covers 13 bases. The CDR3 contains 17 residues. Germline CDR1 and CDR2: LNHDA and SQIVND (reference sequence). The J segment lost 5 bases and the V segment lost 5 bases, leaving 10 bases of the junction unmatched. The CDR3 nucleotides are TGTGCCAGTAGTCCGCGACTAGCGGGGGGCCCCGGAGATACGCAGTATTTT. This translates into CASSPRLAGGPGDTQYF.